The rows below give T cell receptor beta chains drawn from one sample of a study of blood T cell repertoires in COVID-19. Using immunoSEQ multiplex PCR, the repertoire was profiled, and TCRdb retains in-frame clones only, with some absent. The repertoire includes more than 150,000 clones, 90% of them detected once, and 0.5% to 0.55% sits in the top ten. The sequencing sample was made of peripheral blood. Every receptor here comes from a man over 45 with acute or convalescent COVID-19. Each CDR3 is given with its conserved first and last residue. Fields, in order: D gene, clone size, J gene, V gene, CDR3 protein, CDR3 DNA. D genes are given only for firm matches. Expanded clones are given a class, and other clones once, few, many or no size at all.

D gene: TRBD1; clone size: -; J gene: TRBJ1-6; V gene: TRBV27; CDR3 protein: CASRPGTAYNSPLHF; CDR3 DNA: TGTGCCAGCCGTCCCGGGACAGCGTATAATTCACCCCTCCACTTT
D gene: TRBD1; clone size: -; J gene: TRBJ2-7; V gene: TRBV28; CDR3 protein: CASSLSPGTGANEQYF; CDR3 DNA: TGTGCCAGCAGTCTGTCCCCCGGGACAGGGGCGAACGAGCAGTACTTC
D gene: -; clone size: -; J gene: TRBJ1-2; V gene: TRBV6-5; CDR3 protein: CASSLGANYGYTF; CDR3 DNA: TGTGCCAGCAGCCTCGGAGCTAACTATGGCTACACCTTC
D gene: TRBD2; clone size: few; J gene: TRBJ2-7; V gene: TRBV6-2/TRBV6-3; CDR3 protein: CASSYSASGFSEQYF; CDR3 DNA: TGTGCCAGCAGTTACTCGGCTAGCGGGTTCTCCGAGCAGTACTTC
D gene: -; clone size: few; J gene: TRBJ1-5; V gene: TRBV4-3; CDR3 protein: CARINNQPQHF; CDR3 DNA: TGCGCCAGAATAAACAATCAGCCCCAGCATTTT
D gene: -; clone size: once; J gene: TRBJ2-3; V gene: TRBV28; CDR3 protein: CASSLEGWRVAPGSQYF; CDR3 DNA: TGTGCCAGCAGTTTAGAGGGCTGGCGGGTAGCACCGGGTTCGCAGTATTTT
D gene: TRBD1; clone size: -; J gene: TRBJ2-3; V gene: TRBV3-1/TRBV3-2; CDR3 protein: CASSQSYRGGTDTQYF; CDR3 DNA: TGTGCCAGCAGCCAGAGCTACAGGGGAGGCACAGATACGCAGTATTTT
D gene: TRBD1; clone size: -; J gene: TRBJ1-1; V gene: TRBV9; CDR3 protein: CASSPRTGANTEAFF; CDR3 DNA: TGTGCCAGCAGCCCTCGGACAGGCGCCAACACTGAAGCTTTCTTT
D gene: -; clone size: once; J gene: TRBJ2-7; V gene: TRBV29-1; CDR3 protein: CSVGRNYYEQYF; CDR3 DNA: TGCAGCGTGGGGCGAAATTACTACGAGCAGTACTTC
D gene: -; clone size: -; J gene: TRBJ1-5; V gene: TRBV24-1; CDR3 protein: CATNTGNQPQHF; CDR3 DNA: TGTGCCACCAATACGGGCAATCAGCCCCAGCATTTT
D gene: TRBD2; clone size: -; J gene: TRBJ2-2; V gene: TRBV19; CDR3 protein: CASSIRTGGTVTGELFF; CDR3 DNA: TGTGCCAGTAGTATAAGGACGGGGGGTACGGTAACCGGGGAGCTGTTTTTT
D gene: -; clone size: -; J gene: TRBJ2-2; V gene: TRBV11-2; CDR3 protein: CASSLSWLEDTGELFF; CDR3 DNA: TGTGCCAGCAGCTTATCGTGGCTAGAGGATACCGGGGAGCTGTTTTTT